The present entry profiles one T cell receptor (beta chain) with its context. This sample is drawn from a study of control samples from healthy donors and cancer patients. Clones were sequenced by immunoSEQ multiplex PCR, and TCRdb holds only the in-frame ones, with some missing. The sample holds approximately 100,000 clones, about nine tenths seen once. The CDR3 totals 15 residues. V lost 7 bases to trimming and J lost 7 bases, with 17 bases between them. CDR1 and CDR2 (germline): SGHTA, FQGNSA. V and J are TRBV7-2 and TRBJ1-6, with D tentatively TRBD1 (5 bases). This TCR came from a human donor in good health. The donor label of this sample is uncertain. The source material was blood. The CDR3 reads CASNPGAQHNSPLHF. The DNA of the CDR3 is TGTGCCAGCAATCCCGGGGCCCAACACAATTCACCCCTCCACTTT.